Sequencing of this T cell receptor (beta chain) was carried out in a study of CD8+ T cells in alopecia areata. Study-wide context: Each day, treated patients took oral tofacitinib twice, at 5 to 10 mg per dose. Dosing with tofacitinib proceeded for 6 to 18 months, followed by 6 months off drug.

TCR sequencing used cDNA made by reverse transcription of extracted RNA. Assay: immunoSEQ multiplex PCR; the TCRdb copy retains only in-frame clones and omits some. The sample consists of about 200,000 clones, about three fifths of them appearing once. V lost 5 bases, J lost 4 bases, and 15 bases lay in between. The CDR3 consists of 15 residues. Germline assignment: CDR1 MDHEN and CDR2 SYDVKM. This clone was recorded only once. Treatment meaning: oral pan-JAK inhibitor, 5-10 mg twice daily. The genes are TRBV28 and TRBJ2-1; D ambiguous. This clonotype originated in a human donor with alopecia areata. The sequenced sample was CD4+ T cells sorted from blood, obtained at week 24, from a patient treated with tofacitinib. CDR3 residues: CASSNSGASYNEQFF. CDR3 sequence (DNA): TGTGCCAGCAGTAACTCCGGCGCCTCATACAATGAGCAGTTCTTC.